Detailed here is one TCR beta chain. Its cognate antigen is unknown. Germline CDR1 LGHNA, CDR2 YNFKEQ. The V gene lost 4 bases and the J gene lost 2 bases, with 17 bases spanning the gap. The CDR3 is made up of 17 amino acids. Assay: immunoSEQ multiplex PCR; the TCRdb copy retains only in-frame clones and omits some. In the table there are some 2.4 million clones, 80% to 95% of which are singletons. The record originates from a study of shared clonotypes between healthy human individuals. Study results and caveats: The generation probabilities recorded for non-shared clonotypes fell below those of clonotypes shared by all four donors.

V and J are TRBV4-2 and TRBJ2-2; D tentatively reads TRBD1 or TRBD2 (5 bases each). This clonotype originated in a young man in good health. Some clones in this sample may be carry-over from other donors' samples. The source material was naive CD4+ T cells from PBMCs. As for subset: CD45RA+ positively selected. CDR3 amino acids: CASSRPGTLNNTGELFF. In DNA, the CDR3 is TGTGCCAGCAGCCGCCCAGGGACGTTAAATAACACCGGGGAGCTGTTTTTT.